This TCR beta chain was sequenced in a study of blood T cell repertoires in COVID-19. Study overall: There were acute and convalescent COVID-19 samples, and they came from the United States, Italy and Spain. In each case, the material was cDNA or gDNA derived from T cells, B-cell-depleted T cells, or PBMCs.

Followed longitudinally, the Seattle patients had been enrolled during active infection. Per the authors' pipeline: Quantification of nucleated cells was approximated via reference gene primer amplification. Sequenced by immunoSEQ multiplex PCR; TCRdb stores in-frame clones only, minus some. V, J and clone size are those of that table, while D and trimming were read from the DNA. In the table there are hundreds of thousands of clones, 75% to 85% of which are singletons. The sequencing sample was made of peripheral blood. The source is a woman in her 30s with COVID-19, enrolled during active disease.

The CDR3 spells CASSPPLGRQTNTGELFF. As DNA, the CDR3 is TGTGCCAGCAGCCCCCCCCTCGGGAGACAGACTAACACCGGGGAGCTGTTTTTT. The chain employs TRBV3-1 (or the pseudogene TRBV3-2) and TRBJ2-2; maybe TRBD2 (6 bases). The V gene's germline CDR1 is LGHDT and CDR2 YNNKEL (reference sequence). The CDR3 contains 18 residues. V dropped 4 bases and J dropped 2 bases, with 20 bases sitting between them.